The clone carrying this TCR beta chain was detected many times. This specimen belongs to a study of control samples from healthy donors and cancer patients. Only in-frame clones appear in the TCRdb table, and some are missing; sequencing was by immunoSEQ multiplex PCR. The sample yields about 150,000 clones, roughly 90% seen once. Sequences were obtained from blood. The TCR sequence derives from a woman between 25 and 40 years old in good health.

CDR3 coding DNA: TGTGCCAGCAGTGAGAATGGTGTTAATGAAAAACTGTTTTTT. This codes for CASSENGVNEKLFF. The chain has TRBV2 and TRBJ1-4; D gene ambiguous. Trimming removed 3 bases from V and 4 bases from J, with 9 bases in between. CDR1 SNHLY and CDR2 FYNNEI come from the germline V gene. CDR3 size: 14 residues. Full variable domain (missing parts from reference TRBV2 and TRBJ1-4): EPEVTQTPSHQVTQMGQEVILRCVPISNHLYFYWYRQILGQKVEFLVSFYNNEISEKSEIFDDQFSVERPDGSNFTLKIRSTKLEDSAMYFCASSENGVNEKLFFGSGTQLSVL.